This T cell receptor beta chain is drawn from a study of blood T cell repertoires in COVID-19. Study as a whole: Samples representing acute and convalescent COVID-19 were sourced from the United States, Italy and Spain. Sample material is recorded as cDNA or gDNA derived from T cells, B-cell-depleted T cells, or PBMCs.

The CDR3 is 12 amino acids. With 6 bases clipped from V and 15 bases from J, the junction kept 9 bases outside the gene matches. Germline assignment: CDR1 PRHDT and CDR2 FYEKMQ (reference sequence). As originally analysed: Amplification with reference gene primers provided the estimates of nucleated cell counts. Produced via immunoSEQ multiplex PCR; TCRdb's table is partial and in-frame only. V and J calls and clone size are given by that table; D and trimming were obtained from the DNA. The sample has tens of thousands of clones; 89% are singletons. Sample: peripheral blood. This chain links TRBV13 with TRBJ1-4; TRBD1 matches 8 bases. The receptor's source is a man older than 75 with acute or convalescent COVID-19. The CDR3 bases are TGTGCCAGCAGTTCCGGGACAGGCACCTTGTTTTTT. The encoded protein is CASSSGTGTLFF.